A single sample is the source of the 5 T cell receptor beta chains below, sequenced in a study of blood T cell repertoires in COVID-19. Measured with immunoSEQ multiplex PCR; TCRdb has only the in-frame clones, and not every one. The sample lists 160,000 or so clones; around 84% were seen once. The sequenced sample consisted of peripheral blood. The receptors derive from a woman aged 80 or over with acute or convalescent COVID-19.

The sample holds one count of this clone. The rearrangement joins TRBV28 to TRBJ1-5; D remains ambiguous. V lost 2 bases and J lost 2, with 22 bases in between. CDR1 and CDR2 (germline): MDHEN, SYDVKM. The CDR3 sequence is 19 residues long. The CDR3 loop is CASSLEFRHLPRGNQPQHF. The DNA of the CDR3 is TGTGCCAGCAGTTTAGAGTTTCGACACCTCCCCAGAGGCAATCAGCCCCAGCATTTT. Complete variable domain (other parts from reference TRBV28 and TRBJ1-5): DVKVTQSSRYLVKRTGEKVFLECVQDMDHENMFWYRQDPGLGLRLIYFSYDVKMKEKGDIPEGYSVSREKKERFSLILESASTNQTSMYLCASSLEFRHLPRGNQPQHFGDGTRLSIL.

The chain employs TRBV28 and TRBJ2-1, with a possible D match to TRBD1 (5 bases). The V gene's germline CDR1 is MDHEN and CDR2 SYDVKM. The germline V and J ends were trimmed by 6 bases and 3 bases, with 9 bases remaining between them. This CDR3 is built from 13 residues. The CDR3 is CASSDSVYNEQFF. As DNA, the CDR3 is TGTGCCAGCAGCGACAGCGTCTACAATGAGCAGTTCTTC.

This chain joins TRBV10-3 and TRBJ1-1; 7 bases map to TRBD1. Looked up from germline, CDR1 is ENHRY and CDR2 is SYGVKD. The CDR3 is 14 residues long. V gave up 9 bases and J gave up 1 base; unmatched junction bases: 8. The CDR3 DNA reads as TGTGCCATTCGACCGGGACAGACGAACACTGAAGCTTTCTTT. Protein sequence: CAIRPGQTNTEAFF.

The rearrangement links TRBV6-5 to TRBJ1-2; D gene unclear. CDR1 is MNHEY and CDR2 is SVGAGI in the germline V gene. Trimming cost V 4 bases and J 4 bases, with 7 bases left between them. The CDR3 is 12 amino acids. CDR3 sequence reads: CASSFGSYGYTF. CDR3 in DNA: TGTGCCAGCAGTTTTGGCAGCTATGGCTACACCTTC.

The CDR3 coding sequence is TGCGCCAGCAGCTTGGACGCGGGAGTGGGCACAGATACGCAGTATTTT. Amino acid sequence: CASSLDAGVGTDTQYF. This chain uses TRBV5-1 with TRBJ2-3; 7 nucleotides line up with TRBD2. The length of the CDR3 is 16 residues. CDR1 is SGHRS, CDR2 YFSETQ, per germline. J lost 1 base, V lost 0 bases, and 5 bases had no gene match. Combining the CDR3 with reference TRBV5-1 and TRBJ2-3 gives the whole variable domain KAGVTQTPRYLIKTRGQQVTLSCSPISGHRSVSWYQQTPGQGLQFLFEYFSETQRNKGNFPGRFSGRQFSNSRSEMNVSTLELGDSALYLCASSLDAGVGTDTQYFGPGTRLTVL.